The source of this T cell receptor (beta chain) is a study of T cell responses to AZD1222 COVID-19 vaccine. A remark on this clone: Its antigen remains unknown.

V gave up 1 base and J gave up 4 bases, with 7 bases separating them. The CDR3 length is 12 residues. From germline, CDR1 is SQVTM and CDR2 ANQGSEA. The study, taken as a whole, reports: Of the AZD1222 recipients, only 5 or 6 were seropositive at baseline. Reportedly, nearly half the spike-specific TCRs target unmutated variant regions.

Repertoires were generated with immunoSEQ multiplex PCR, while TCRdb's copy carries only in-frame clones and drops some. Of about 83,000 clones in the sample, roughly 86% are singletons; the top ten hold 8.7%. This chain connects TRBV29-1 to TRBJ1-2; the D is unclear. The source of this sequence is an adult in good health. The source was peripheral blood, collected on day 0 of AZD1222 vaccination. The CDR3, as DNA: TGCAGCGTTGAAGTGACGGCCTATGGCTACACCTTC. Translated, it gives CSVEVTAYGYTF. Using reference TRBV29-1 and TRBJ1-2 for the parts outside the CDR3, the full variable domain is SAVISQKPSRDICQRGTSLTIQCQVDSQVTMMFWYRQQPGQSLTLIATANQGSEATYESGFVIDKFPISRPNLTFSTLTVSNMSPEDSSIYLCSVEVTAYGYTFGSGTRLTVV.